The 29 T cell receptor beta chains in this list originate from one sample, sequenced in a study of CD8 T cells in Susac syndrome. cDNA came from around 0.54 to 1 ug RNA primed by random hexamers. TCRdb used MiXCR to reprocess the immunoSEQ multiplex PCR reads, holding one entry per CDR3 protein. The profile covers some 210,000 distinct CDR3 sequences, with approximately 94% appearing a single time and about 0.14% taken by the ten largest. Sequencing used CD4+ T cells from PBMCs. These receptors all come from a human donor with Susac syndrome.

The chain recombines TRBV11-2 with TRBJ1-4, with TRBD1 as a possible D gene (6 bases). Trimming removed 5 bases from V and 4 bases from J, with 17 bases in between. The V gene's germline CDR1 is SGHAT and CDR2 FQNNGV. This CDR3 contains 16 residues. The CDR3 spells CASSPTRQVYNEKLFF. Here the CDR3 DNA reads TGTGCCAGCAGCCCCACGCGACAGGTTTATAATGAAAAACTGTTTTTT.

This chain links TRBV4-1 with TRBJ1-2; D remains ambiguous. The germline V gene encodes CDR1 MGHRA and CDR2 YSYEKL. V was shortened by 3 bases and J by 7 bases, with 18 bases between the two germline ends. The CDR3 covers 15 residues. The CDR3 DNA is TGCGCCAGCAGCCATACCATGGGCGACAACGGTGGCTACACCTTC. The encoded protein is CASSHTMGDNGGYTF.

This clonotype was found once. The chain employs TRBV30 and TRBJ2-6, with D possibly matching TRBD1 (5 bases). Trimming cost V 5 bases and J 0 bases, with 20 bases left between them. Germline assignment: CDR1 GTSNPN and CDR2 SVGIG (reference sequence). The CDR3 is 18 residues long. CDR3 amino acids: CAWGAFGLDRSGANVLTF. DNA for the CDR3: TGTGCCTGGGGGGCTTTTGGTTTGGACCGCTCTGGGGCCAACGTCCTGACTTTC.

The rearrangement uses TRBV20-1 and TRBJ1-1; a possible D gene is TRBD1 (5 bases). The CDR3 contains 11 residues. The V end lost 5 bases, the J end lost 9 bases, and 13 bases lay between the germline ends. Germline CDR1 is DFQATT and CDR2 is SNEGSKA (reference sequence). The CDR3 coding sequence is TGCAGTGCTTTGGACACCCCCAAAGCTTTCTTT. It yields the protein CSALDTPKAFF.

The chain has TRBV6-5 and TRBJ1-3; no clear D gene. The ends were cut back, 5 bases at V and 1 base at J, with 12 bases in the middle. The CDR3 has 15 amino acids. Germline CDR1 MNHEY, CDR2 SVGAGI. The CDR3 nucleotides are TGTGCCAGCAGTCGCCCGAGTAGGTCTGGAAACACCATATATTTT. Its translation is CASSRPSRSGNTIYF.

This chain links TRBV5-1 with TRBJ1-1; 7 bases are shared with TRBD1. The ends lost 4 bases at V and 0 bases at J; junction bases unmatched: 6. Germline-derived CDR1 and CDR2 are SGHRS and YFSETQ. The CDR3 length is 15 residues. CDR3 DNA sequence: TGCGCCAGCAGCGACGGACAGGCCATGAACACTGAAGCTTTCTTT. This codes for CASSDGQAMNTEAFF.

This clonotype was picked up a small number of times. CDR3 DNA: TGTGCCAGCAGTGCAGGGCACGACGGCTCACCCCTCCACTTT. Its translation is CASSAGHDGSPLHF. J is TRBJ1-6 and V is TRBV11-3; tentative D call: TRBD1 (5 bases). V was cut by 6 bases and J by 10 bases, with 16 bases left in between. CDR3 length equals 14 residues. CDR1 SGHNT and CDR2 YENEEA come from the germline V gene.

CDR3 region: CASSLGTGLTDEQFF. CDR3 sequence (DNA): TGTGCCAGCAGTTTAGGGACAGGGTTAACGGATGAGCAGTTCTTC. V is TRBV12-3 or TRBV12-4 and J is TRBJ2-1, with 8 bases fitting TRBD1. V was clipped by 1 base and J by 8 bases; unmatched bases: 7. The length of the CDR3 is 15 residues.

This sequence joins TRBV5-6 and TRBJ1-2; unclear D gene. The CDR3 runs to 13 residues. The V end lost 0 bases, the J end lost 4 bases, and 7 bases lay between the germline ends. Germline V CDR1 and CDR2: SGHDT, YYEEEE. The CDR3 DNA reads TGTGCCAGCAGCTTGGCTCCACTCTATGGCTACACCTTC. It is translated as CASSLAPLYGYTF. Full variable domain (missing parts from reference TRBV5-6 and TRBJ1-2): DAGVTQSPTHLIKTRGQQVTLRCSPKSGHDTVSWYQQALGQGPQFIFQYYEEEERQRGNFPDRFSGHQFPNYSSELNVNALLLGDSALYLCASSLAPLYGYTFGSGTRLTVV.

Here the CDR3 reads CAWSRVSGATGELFF. CDR3 DNA: TGTGCCTGGAGTAGGGTTAGCGGAGCCACCGGGGAGCTGTTTTTT. This chain connects TRBV30 to TRBJ2-2; D perhaps matches TRBD2 (6 bases). V gave up 2 bases and J gave up 4 bases, with 14 bases separating them. The germline V gene encodes CDR1 GTSNPN and CDR2 SVGIG (reference sequence). This CDR3 contains 15 residues.

The chain employs TRBV6-2 or TRBV6-3 and TRBJ2-7; no clear D. Germline lookup yields CDR1 MNHEY and CDR2 SVGEGT. The V and J ends lost 3 bases and 8 bases respectively, with 14 bases between them. The CDR3 totals 13 residues. CDR3 residues: CASSYGTPRKQYF. The CDR3 nucleotides read TGTGCCAGCAGTTATGGAACCCCGCGGAAGCAGTACTTC.

The V call is TRBV4-3, the J call TRBJ2-1, with 8 bases aligning to TRBD2. Germline-derived CDR1 and CDR2 are LGHNA and YSLEER. The CDR3 sequence is 16 residues long. Germline trimming cut 0 bases from V and 8 bases from J; bases unmatched to any gene: 9. As DNA, the CDR3 is TGCGCCAGCAGCCAAGAAGGTGGCGGGGGGTGGGATGAGCAGTTCTTC. Its protein product is CASSQEGGGGWDEQFF.

The chain has TRBV30 and TRBJ2-6, with 8 bases that match TRBD1. The V segment lost 3 bases and the J segment 2 bases; nucleotides outside the gene matches: 3. The CDR3 length is 15 residues. The germline CDR1 and CDR2 sequences are GTSNPN and SVGIG (reference sequence). Written as DNA, the CDR3 is TGTGCCTGGAGAGGACAGGGAGCTGGGGCCAACGTCCTGACTTTC. It specifies CAWRGQGAGANVLTF.

CDR3: CASSPLEGGYTF. CDR3 nucleotides: TGTGCCAGCTCACCATTAGAAGGTGGCTACACCTTC. The rearrangement uses TRBV18 and TRBJ1-2; no definite D call. The V and J ends lost 2 bases and 7 bases respectively, with 8 bases between them. Germline CDR1 and CDR2: KGHSH and LQKENI. The CDR3 extends over 12 amino acids.

The gene calls are TRBV5-1 and TRBJ1-1; 7 bases align to TRBD1. The junction had 8 bases not matched to a gene; V was cut back by 4 bases and J by 2 bases. Germline-derived CDR1 and CDR2 are SGHRS and YFSETQ. The CDR3 extends over 15 amino acids. The CDR3 bases are TGCGCCAGCAGCCCGATAACAGGGGCAAACACTGAAGCTTTCTTT. The encoded protein is CASSPITGANTEAFF.

The chain couples TRBV20-1 to TRBJ2-3; no clear D. Germline V lookup: CDR1 DFQATT, CDR2 SNEGSKA (reference sequence). Trimming took off 0 bases at V and 2 bases at J, with 12 bases between the two ends. CDR3 length: 15 residues. CDR3 DNA sequence: TGCAGTGCTAGAGATCCCAGGTTGTCCACAGATACGCAGTATTTT. This translates into CSARDPRLSTDTQYF.

This sequence joins TRBV20-1 and TRBJ2-7; a possible D gene is TRBD2 (5 bases). V was shortened by 5 bases and J by 2 bases, with 16 bases between the two germline ends. Germline V gene sequence: CDR1 DFQATT, CDR2 SNEGSKA (reference sequence). The CDR3 contains 14 residues. The CDR3, as DNA: TGCAGTGCTGCGGACTCCCAACATACCTACGAGCAGTACTTC. Translation: CSAADSQHTYEQYF.

V usage is TRBV7-2 and J usage is TRBJ2-5; the D is unclear. The CDR3 has 14 residues. Germline values: CDR1 SGHTA, CDR2 FQGNSA. The V end lost 1 base, the J end lost 2 bases, and 8 bases lay between the germline ends. The CDR3 region has the DNA TGTGCCAGCAGCTTAGGCGTGGTTCAAGAGACCCAGTACTTC. It yields the protein CASSLGVVQETQYF.

This chain joins TRBV5-1 and TRBJ1-6, with 7 nucleotides matching TRBD1. The CDR3 consists of 15 residues. Germline V gives CDR1 SGHRS, CDR2 YFSETQ. The V and J ends lost 0 bases and 7 bases, in that order; junction bases with no gene match: 4. The chain's CDR3 is CASSLAGTANSPLHF. In DNA form, the CDR3 reads TGCGCCAGCAGCTTGGCCGGGACAGCAAATTCACCCCTCCACTTT. Using reference TRBV5-1 and TRBJ1-6 for the parts outside the CDR3, the full variable domain is KAGVTQTPRYLIKTRGQQVTLSCSPISGHRSVSWYQQTPGQGLQFLFEYFSETQRNKGNFPGRFSGRQFSNSRSEMNVSTLELGDSALYLCASSLAGTANSPLHFGNGTRLTVT.

This chain links TRBV28 with TRBJ1-3; D is ambiguous. The V and J ends lost 5 bases and 3 bases respectively, with 11 bases between them. CDR3 length: 14 amino acids. Germline V CDR1 and CDR2: MDHEN, SYDVKM. The CDR3 DNA follows: TGTGCCAGCAGTGCTATTGGTGGTGGAAACACCATATATTTT. Translation gives CASSAIGGGNTIYF.

The table lists this clonotype with a count of one. The chain links TRBV19 to TRBJ2-7, with 9 bases lining up with TRBD1. J gave up 3 bases and V 5 bases, and 8 bases lay outside the gene matches. Germline CDR1 and CDR2: LNHDA and SQIVND (reference sequence). This CDR3 spans 15 amino acids. This CDR3 reads CASSAPGQGIYEQYF. CDR3 DNA sequence: TGTGCCAGTAGTGCACCGGGACAGGGAATCTACGAGCAGTACTTC.

The chain carries TRBV25-1 and TRBJ2-1; 7 bases are shared with TRBD1. The J segment lost 14 bases and the V segment lost 0 bases, leaving 13 bases of the junction unmatched. The CDR3 loop spans 15 amino acids. Germline assignment: CDR1 MGHDK and CDR2 SYGVNS. CDR3 sequence reads: CASSEYRGKGSEEFF. The CDR3 region has the DNA TGTGCCAGCAGTGAATACAGGGGGAAGGGCTCAGAGGAGTTCTTC.

The chain joins TRBV28 to TRBJ2-6; 11 bases agree with TRBD1. J lost 2 bases, V lost 8 bases, and 5 bases had no gene match. In germline, CDR1 is MDHEN, CDR2 SYDVKM. There are 16 residues in the CDR3. In nucleotides, the CDR3 is TGTGCCAGCGAAGGGACAGGGGGAACTGGGGCCAACGTCCTGACTTTC. Protein sequence: CASEGTGGTGANVLTF.

This clonotype was counted once. CDR3 nucleotide sequence: TGCGCCAGCAGCTTGGAGACAGGTCCCTCCTACGAGCAGTACTTC. This translates into CASSLETGPSYEQYF. The chain employs TRBV5-1 and TRBJ2-7, with a possible D match to TRBD1 (6 bases). This CDR3 spans 15 amino acids. Looked up from germline, CDR1 is SGHRS and CDR2 is YFSETQ. Trimming took off 0 bases at V and 0 bases at J, with 10 bases between the two ends.

The genes are TRBV6-5 and TRBJ1-4; the D is unclear. Trimming left V 2 bases short and J 8 bases short, with 12 bases between. Germline values: CDR1 MNHEY, CDR2 SVGAGI. CDR3 length: 14 amino acids. This chain's CDR3 is CASSYGRVGEKLFF. CDR3 sequence (DNA): TGTGCCAGCAGTTACGGGAGGGTAGGGGAAAAACTGTTTTTT.

V and J are TRBV7-2 and TRBJ2-4; weak D call: TRBD1 (5 bases). Germline lookup yields CDR1 SGHTA and CDR2 FQGNSA. V lost 1 base and J 8 bases, leaving 6 bases between the germline ends. The CDR3 is 12 amino acids. CDR3 residues: CASSLEGDIQYF. CDR3 DNA: TGTGCCAGCAGCTTAGAAGGGGACATTCAGTACTTC.

V is TRBV18 and J is TRBJ1-1; no clear D gene. The CDR3 totals 15 residues. CDR1 is KGHSH and CDR2 is LQKENI in the germline V gene. The V end was cut by 3 bases, the J end by 1 base, with 12 bases between. CDR3 sequence: CASSPSSAENTEAFF. The CDR3 DNA sequence: TGTGCCAGCTCACCCTCCTCGGCGGAGAACACTGAAGCTTTCTTT. Using reference TRBV18 and TRBJ1-1 for the parts outside the CDR3, the full variable domain is NAGVMQNPRHLVRRRGQEARLRCSPMKGHSHVYWYRQLPEEGLKFMVYLQKENIIDESGMPKERFSAEFPKEGPSILRIQQVVRGDSAAYFCASSPSSAENTEAFFGQGTRLTVV.

This chain connects TRBV12-3 or TRBV12-4 to TRBJ2-3; D possibly corresponds to TRBD1 (6 bases). V lost 7 bases, J lost 5 bases, and 19 bases lay in between. There are 15 residues in the CDR3. The CDR3 nucleotides are TGTGCCAGCACCAGCACAGGCAGGGGTAGAGATACGCAGTATTTT. Protein: CASTSTGRGRDTQYF.

The genes are TRBV7-9 and TRBJ2-1; D may be TRBD2 (6 bases). V lost 1 base, J lost 15 bases, and 13 bases lay in between. CDR1 and CDR2 (germline): SEHNR, FQNEAQ (reference sequence). There are 12 residues in the CDR3. The CDR3 DNA reads TGTGCCAGCAGCTTAGAGTTGGGAGGCCCGTTCTTC. It yields the protein CASSLELGGPFF.